Below, 22 T cell receptor beta chains from the same sample are listed, as sequenced in a study of multiple sclerosis patients with progressive multifocal leukoencephalopathy. Time point: more than 5 months of natalizumab therapy. The data were produced by immunoSEQ multiplex PCR, yet TCRdb's version contains in-frame clones alone and is incomplete. The table shows some 31,000 clones, with about nine tenths occurring only once. Specimen: PBMCs, collected from a patient treated with natalizumab. These receptors all come from a human donor with multiple sclerosis.

V and J are TRBV12-5 and TRBJ2-2, with D perhaps TRBD1 or TRBD2 (5 bases each). CDR1 is LGHNT and CDR2 is FRNRAP in the germline V gene. The CDR3 has 17 amino acids. V dropped 4 bases and J dropped 1 base, with 16 bases sitting between them. The CDR3 protein is CASGYPVEGKNTGELFF. DNA of the CDR3: TGTGCTAGTGGTTACCCCGTTGAGGGGAAGAACACCGGGGAGCTGTTTTTT.

The rearrangement joins TRBV4-3 to TRBJ2-3; the D is unclear. Trimming removed 0 bases from V and 1 base from J, with 8 bases in between. Germline V gene data show CDR1 as LGHNA and CDR2 as YSLEER. CDR3 size: 15 residues. CDR3 DNA: TGCGCCAGCAGCCAAGAGGGCCGAGGCACAGATACGCAGTATTTT. It yields the protein CASSQEGRGTDTQYF.

This clone came up a few times. This sequence joins TRBV27 and TRBJ2-7, with TRBD1 as a possible D gene (6 bases). Trimming removed 3 bases from V and 8 bases from J, with 17 bases in between. This CDR3 comprises 14 residues. Germline V gene sequence: CDR1 MNHEY, CDR2 SMNVEV (reference sequence). The CDR3 DNA reads TGTGCCAGCAGTTTGTATTGGGACACCGGCAAGCAGTACTTC. This translates into CASSLYWDTGKQYF.

The rearrangement links TRBV7-2 to TRBJ2-3; no definite D call. Trimming pared 1 base from V and 0 bases from J, leaving 11 bases between. Germline V CDR1 and CDR2: SGHTA, FQGNSA. CDR3 length equals 16 residues. The CDR3 DNA reads TGTGCCAGCAGCTTAGGTGCAGCCCCTAGCACAGATACGCAGTATTTT. Residues: CASSLGAAPSTDTQYF.

The rearrangement uses TRBV6-5 and TRBJ2-2; D uncertain. CDR1 MNHEY and CDR2 SVGAGI come from the germline V gene. The CDR3 sequence is 16 residues long. The ends were cut back, 0 bases at V and 0 bases at J, with 8 bases in the middle. Here the CDR3 DNA reads TGTGCCAGCAGTTACTCAATGGAAGCGAACACCGGGGAGCTGTTTTTT. It translates to CASSYSMEANTGELFF.

This chain links TRBV7-9 with TRBJ2-2; 9 positions match TRBD2. The CDR3 length is 17 residues. Trimming took 4 bases from V and 2 from J; bases not matched to a gene: 8. Per the germline V gene, CDR1 is SEHNR and CDR2 is FQNEAQ (reference sequence). The CDR3 DNA follows: TGTGCCAGCAGCTCGATCATAGCGGGAGTTAACACCGGGGAGCTGTTTTTT. Protein product: CASSSIIAGVNTGELFF.

CDR3 region: CATSGIGTSGKREQYF. Written as DNA, the CDR3 is TGTGCCACCAGCGGCATAGGGACTAGCGGGAAGAGGGAGCAGTACTTC. The chain has TRBV15 and TRBJ2-5; 13 bases are a match to TRBD2. CDR1 is LNHNV and CDR2 is YYDKDF in the germline V gene (reference sequence). This CDR3 region has 16 residues. V gave up 5 bases and J gave up 11 bases; unmatched junction bases: 14.

V and J are TRBV18 and TRBJ1-5; no definite D call. V lost 2 bases and J lost 5, with 13 bases in between. In germline, CDR1 is KGHSH, CDR2 LQKENI. CDR3 length: 15 amino acids. The CDR3 reads CASSPVGYSDQPQHF. CDR3 DNA sequence: TGTGCCAGCTCACCAGTAGGGTATTCGGATCAGCCCCAGCATTTT.

The rearrangement uses TRBV7-2 and TRBJ2-5, with D unresolved. V shed 2 bases and J shed 1 base, with 5 bases lying between them. The CDR3 sequence is 13 residues long. CDR1 SGHTA and CDR2 FQGNSA come from the germline V gene. CDR3 sequence reads: CASSLRFQETQYF. The DNA for the CDR3 is TGTGCCAGCAGCTTACGTTTCCAAGAGACCCAGTACTTC.

This chain connects TRBV27 to TRBJ2-7; no reliable D call. CDR3 length: 12 residues. Per the germline V gene, CDR1 is MNHEY and CDR2 is SMNVEV (reference sequence). Trimming cost V 4 bases and J 6 bases, with 10 bases left between them. The CDR3 sequence is CASSYAEPEQYF. DNA of the CDR3: TGTGCCAGCAGTTATGCAGAACCCGAGCAGTACTTC.

The chain combines TRBV19 with TRBJ1-5; 10 bases map to TRBD1. Germline values: CDR1 LNHDA, CDR2 SQIVND (reference sequence). J gave up 4 bases and V 2 bases, and 5 bases lay outside the gene matches. The CDR3 sequence is 16 residues long. The chain's CDR3 is CASSIRGQGRNQPQHF. In DNA, the CDR3 is TGTGCCAGTAGTATAAGGGGACAGGGGAGGAATCAGCCCCAGCATTTT. Together with reference TRBV19 and TRBJ1-5, the CDR3 gives the full variable domain: DGGITQSPKYLFRKEGQNVTLSCEQNLNHDAMYWYRQDPGQGLRLIYYSQIVNDFQKGDIAEGYSVSREKKESFPLTVTSAQKNPTAFYLCASSIRGQGRNQPQHFGDGTRLSIL.

The rearrangement links TRBV7-9 to TRBJ1-1, with 7 nucleotides matching TRBD1. CDR3 length: 13 amino acids. Germline CDR1 SEHNR, CDR2 FQNEAQ (reference sequence). With V trimmed by 5 bases and J by 3 bases, 3 bases remained unmatched. The CDR3 loop is CASSTTGDTEAFF. CDR3 nucleotides: TGTGCCAGCAGCACAACAGGGGACACTGAAGCTTTCTTT.

This chain links TRBV19 with TRBJ2-5; D not resolved. There are 13 residues in the CDR3. The V gene lost 3 bases and the J gene lost 11 bases, with 16 bases spanning the gap. CDR1 and CDR2 from the germline V gene are LNHDA and SQIVND (reference sequence). In DNA, the CDR3 is TGTGCCAGTAGTATGACTGTGCTTGAGGAGCAGTACTTC. The encoded protein is CASSMTVLEEQYF.

The chain has TRBV7-9 and TRBJ1-5; 7 nucleotides align to TRBD1. Looked up from germline, CDR1 is SEHNR and CDR2 is FQNEAQ (reference sequence). The CDR3 is made up of 13 amino acids. J lost 7 bases, V lost 5 bases, and 5 bases had no gene match. In DNA, the CDR3 is TGTGCCAGCAGCCAGGGGGGAGGGCAGCCCCAGCATTTT. It encodes CASSQGGGQPQHF.

This chain joins TRBV5-6 and TRBJ2-1, with D possibly being TRBD1 or TRBD2 (5 bases each). The CDR3 is made up of 16 amino acids. The germline gives CDR1 SGHDT, CDR2 YYEEEE. V lost 4 bases and J 4 bases, leaving 18 bases between the germline ends. This chain's CDR3 is CASSPGDGREYNEQFF. CDR3 DNA sequence: TGTGCCAGCAGCCCCGGGGACGGACGGGAATACAATGAGCAGTTCTTC.

V gene TRBV28 combines with J gene TRBJ2-3; 9 bases are a match to TRBD2. From germline, CDR1 is MDHEN and CDR2 SYDVKM. The CDR3 runs 16 residues. The J segment lost 1 base and the V segment lost 0 bases, leaving 2 bases of the junction unmatched. The CDR3 loop reads CASSLWLAGGTDTQYF. The CDR3 nucleotides are TGTGCCAGCAGTTTATGGTTAGCGGGAGGCACAGATACGCAGTATTTT.

This clone was counted between two and nine times. The V and J genes are TRBV11-2 and TRBJ1-2; D unresolved. V lost 1 base, J lost 4 bases, and 10 bases lay in between. The CDR3 covers 14 residues. Per the germline V gene, CDR1 is SGHAT and CDR2 is FQNNGV. The CDR3 loop is CASSLGASTYGYTF. The CDR3, as DNA: TGTGCCAGCAGCTTAGGGGCCAGCACCTATGGCTACACCTTC.

This clone was seen only a few times. The chain combines TRBV10-3 with TRBJ1-3; D remains unclear. CDR1 ENHRY and CDR2 SYGVKD come from the germline V gene. There are 18 residues in the CDR3. The V end was cut by 5 bases, the J end by 0 bases, with 20 bases between. CDR3 protein: CAISIKGGRTDSGNTIYF. The CDR3 coding sequence is TGTGCCATCAGTATCAAAGGAGGACGAACAGACTCTGGAAACACCATATATTTT.

The chain uses TRBV28 and TRBJ2-6; D might be TRBD1 (6 bases). From germline, CDR1 is MDHEN and CDR2 SYDVKM. V shed 3 bases and J shed 4 bases, with 10 bases lying between them. The CDR3 sequence is 15 residues long. As DNA, the CDR3 is TGTGCCAGCAGTTTCTACAGGGCCGGGGCCAACGTCCTGACTTTC. Amino acids: CASSFYRAGANVLTF. The whole variable domain, remainder taken from reference TRBV28 and TRBJ2-6, is DVKVTQSSRYLVKRTGEKVFLECVQDMDHENMFWYRQDPGLGLRLIYFSYDVKMKEKGDIPEGYSVSREKKERFSLILESASTNQTSMYLCASSFYRAGANVLTFGAGSRLTVL.

A note on this clone: Within the sample, other DNA sequences also encode this same CDR3. The V and J genes are TRBV7-2 and TRBJ1-5; D gene unclear. Germline assignment: CDR1 SGHTA and CDR2 FQGNSA. This CDR3 has 14 amino acids. Between the trimmed V and J ends, which lost 5 bases and 4 bases, there was a span of 12 bases. Here the CDR3 DNA reads TGTGCCAGCAGCCCAGGCCGGGGTAATCAGCCCCAGCATTTT. Encoded protein: CASSPGRGNQPQHF.

The gene calls are TRBV6-5 and TRBJ2-2; no clear D. The CDR3 is made up of 15 amino acids. Trimming took 4 bases from V and 0 from J, leaving 9 bases between them. Germline V gives CDR1 MNHEY, CDR2 SVGAGI. CDR3 sequence: CASSSAAANTGELFF. In nucleotides, the CDR3 is TGTGCCAGCAGTTCGGCGGCGGCGAACACCGGGGAGCTGTTTTTT.

The chain uses TRBV6-5 and TRBJ2-3; TRBD2 is a possible D gene (5 bases). V lost 6 bases and J lost 4, with 14 bases in between. This CDR3 has 14 amino acids. The germline V gene has CDR1 MNHEY and CDR2 SVGAGI. This CDR3 is CASRESGYADTQYF. The CDR3 nucleotides are TGTGCCAGCAGGGAATCGGGGTACGCAGATACGCAGTATTTT.